This entry lists 21 T cell receptor beta chains sequenced from one sample in a study of shared clonotypes between healthy human individuals. Generated by immunoSEQ multiplex PCR, the TCRdb table keeps only in-frame clones and is missing some. The top ten hold 0.6% to 0.7% of the sample, which has around 980,000 clones, approximately 80% seen once. The sequencing input was memory CD4+ T cells from PBMCs. Subset reported: CD45RA-negative fraction. The receptors here all came from a man aged 18 to 30 in good health. Some clones in this sample may be carry-over from other donors' samples.

This chain joins TRBV25-1 and TRBJ1-2, with a possible D match to TRBD1 (6 bases). The CDR3 is 14 residues long. In germline, CDR1 is MGHDK, CDR2 SYGVNS. The V end was cut by 3 bases, the J end by 0 bases, with 8 bases between. The chain's CDR3 is CASSDNRANYGYTF. CDR3 in DNA: TGTGCCAGCAGTGATAACAGGGCTAACTATGGCTACACCTTC.

On this clone: Distinct nucleotide sequences in the sample also encode this CDR3. The CDR3 bases are TGCAGTGCGGGCGGCACAGATACGCAGTATTTT. Translating it yields CSAGGTDTQYF. V is TRBV20-1 and J is TRBJ2-3; D remains unclear. From germline, CDR1 is DFQATT and CDR2 SNEGSKA (reference sequence). This CDR3 comprises 11 residues. V was clipped by 6 bases and J by 1 base, with 5 bases between them.

CDR3 region: CASSPRDSGNTIYF. Here the CDR3 DNA reads TGCGCCAGCAGCCCCCGGGACTCTGGAAACACCATATATTTT. The chain couples TRBV5-1 to TRBJ1-3; the D is unclear. The CDR3 totals 14 residues. Germline-derived CDR1 and CDR2 are SGHRS and YFSETQ. V shed 4 bases and J shed 0 bases, with 8 bases lying between them.

The CDR3 reads CASSGTSGFYEQYF. The CDR3 DNA reads as TGCGCCAGCTCCGGGACTAGCGGCTTTTACGAGCAGTACTTC. The chain joins TRBV5-1 to TRBJ2-7, with 11 bases identical to TRBD2. This CDR3 is built from 14 residues. V lost 7 bases and J lost 4; bases outside the gene matches: 7. CDR1 is SGHRS and CDR2 is YFSETQ in the germline V gene. Based on the CDR3 plus reference TRBV5-1 and TRBJ2-7, the full variable domain is KAGVTQTPRYLIKTRGQQVTLSCSPISGHRSVSWYQQTPGQGLQFLFEYFSETQRNKGNFPGRFSGRQFSNSRSEMNVSTLELGDSALYLCASSGTSGFYEQYFGPGTRLTVT.

V is TRBV7-2 and J is TRBJ2-1; D remains ambiguous. V was trimmed by 5 bases and J by 7 bases, leaving 15 bases between them. The CDR3 loop spans 14 amino acids. CDR1 is SGHTA and CDR2 is FQGNSA in the germline V gene. The CDR3 sequence: CASSPDPRINEQFF. In DNA, the CDR3 is TGTGCCAGCAGCCCGGACCCACGAATAAATGAGCAGTTCTTC.

The chain combines TRBV30 with TRBJ2-7; D unresolved. V lost 5 bases and J 5 bases, leaving 10 bases between the germline ends. The germline gives CDR1 GTSNPN, CDR2 SVGIG (reference sequence). CDR3 length equals 11 residues. The CDR3 loop is CAWGTFHEQYF. Written as DNA, the CDR3 is TGTGCCTGGGGCACCTTCCACGAGCAGTACTTC.

The rearrangement uses TRBV7-2 and TRBJ2-1; weak D call: TRBD2 (6 bases). This CDR3 spans 14 amino acids. Germline CDR1 SGHTA, CDR2 FQGNSA. V dropped 7 bases and J dropped 7 bases, with 17 bases sitting between them. For the CDR3, the DNA is TGTGCCAGCACAGTTACCCGGGGGTCGAATGAGCAGTTCTTC. Its translation is CASTVTRGSNEQFF.

V is TRBV28 and J is TRBJ2-4; perhaps D is TRBD1 or TRBD2 (7 bases each). The CDR3 sequence is 13 residues long. Germline V gene sequence: CDR1 MDHEN, CDR2 SYDVKM. Trimming took off 7 bases at V and 8 bases at J, with 15 bases between the two ends. The DNA for the CDR3 is TGTGCCAGCACCGACAGGGAGGGGGACATTCAGTACTTC. Translated: CASTDREGDIQYF. Full variable domain (missing parts from reference TRBV28 and TRBJ2-4): DVKVTQSSRYLVKRTGEKVFLECVQDMDHENMFWYRQDPGLGLRLIYFSYDVKMKEKGDIPEGYSVSREKKERFSLILESASTNQTSMYLCASTDREGDIQYFGAGTRLSVL.

In its sample, this clone was seen once. The V gene is TRBV11-1, the J gene TRBJ2-7, with TRBD1 identical over 9 bases. The CDR3 covers 15 residues. V shed 4 bases, J shed 6 bases, and the junction held 10 bases outside the gene matches. The germline CDR1 and CDR2 sequences are SGHAT and FQDESV (reference sequence). The DNA of the CDR3 is TGTGCCAGCAGCTCCCGGGACAGGGTATGGAGCGAGCAGTACTTC. Translated: CASSSRDRVWSEQYF.

This clone was seen a handful of times. The chain recombines TRBV6-6 with TRBJ1-4; no clear D. The germline V gene encodes CDR1 MNHNY and CDR2 SVGAGI (reference sequence). The CDR3 totals 14 residues. The V end lost 5 bases, the J end lost 7 bases, and 14 bases lay between the germline ends. DNA of the CDR3: TGTGCCAGCAGTCTCGCCGGAAGCACTGAAAAACTGTTTTTT. Protein product: CASSLAGSTEKLFF.

The chain recombines TRBV28 with TRBJ2-1; TRBD2 aligns across 8 bases. From germline, CDR1 is MDHEN and CDR2 SYDVKM. V was clipped by 5 bases and J by 9 bases; unmatched bases: 6. This CDR3 comprises 13 residues. The DNA for the CDR3 is TGTGCCAGCAGTCCCGGGGGGGGGTTTGAGCAGTTCTTC. Translation gives CASSPGGGFEQFF. Together with reference TRBV28 and TRBJ2-1, the CDR3 gives the full variable domain: DVKVTQSSRYLVKRTGEKVFLECVQDMDHENMFWYRQDPGLGLRLIYFSYDVKMKEKGDIPEGYSVSREKKERFSLILESASTNQTSMYLCASSPGGGFEQFFGPGTRLTVL.

The gene calls are TRBV6-5 and TRBJ1-2, with no clear D. There are 13 residues in the CDR3. V lost 6 bases and J 2 bases, leaving 10 bases between the germline ends. The germline V gene has CDR1 MNHEY and CDR2 SVGAGI. In nucleotides, the CDR3 is TGTGCCAGCAGGCCGGGTCCCAACTATGGCTACACCTTC. Its translation is CASRPGPNYGYTF.

This clone was found a few times. J is TRBJ2-5 and V is TRBV28, with D unclear. The germline CDR1 and CDR2 sequences are MDHEN and SYDVKM. This CDR3 region has 13 residues. Trimming left V 6 bases short and J 3 bases short, with 11 bases between. Here the CDR3 DNA reads TGTGCCAGCAGCACCCTGGAGAAAGAGACCCAGTACTTC. This codes for CASSTLEKETQYF.

This clone was picked up one time. The chain links TRBV5-1 to TRBJ2-5, with TRBD2 as a possible D gene (6 bases). Looked up from germline, CDR1 is SGHRS and CDR2 is YFSETQ. The CDR3 has 14 amino acids. With 3 bases removed from V and 0 bases from J, the gap between germline ends came to 9 bases. Here the CDR3 DNA reads TGCGCCAGCAGCTGGGGAGGAAACCAAGAGACCCAGTACTTC. Protein product: CASSWGGNQETQYF.

This clone appeared a few times. The CDR3 DNA sequence: TGCAGCCCTGGCAGGGCTGGGGAGCAGTTCTTC. This gives the protein CSPGRAGEQFF. The chain employs TRBV29-1 and TRBJ2-1, with TRBD1 as a possible D gene (5 bases). CDR3 length equals 11 residues. With 8 bases removed from V and 10 bases from J, the gap between germline ends came to 15 bases. Germline V gives CDR1 SQVTM, CDR2 ANQGSEA.

This clone was seen repeatedly, ten times or more. V and J are TRBV5-1 and TRBJ2-1, with D tentatively TRBD1 or TRBD2 (7 bases each). V was clipped by 0 bases and J by 13 bases, with 20 bases between them. The CDR3 spans 15 residues. Germline V lookup: CDR1 SGHRS, CDR2 YFSETQ. In nucleotides, the CDR3 is TGCGCCAGCAGCTTGGACGGCAGGGGGACTACTCAACAGTTCTTC. This translates into CASSLDGRGTTQQFF.

This clone was observed a handful of times. The genes are TRBV19 and TRBJ1-4; D unclear. Germline CDR1 and CDR2: LNHDA and SQIVND (reference sequence). CDR3 size: 15 residues. V lost 3 bases, J lost 0 bases, and 8 bases lay in between. The CDR3 DNA reads TGTGCCAGTAGTATTTCAGAATCAACTAATGAAAAACTGTTTTTT. Translating gives CASSISESTNEKLFF.

The rearrangement uses TRBV5-6 and TRBJ1-2; the D is unclear. The CDR3 consists of 13 residues. CDR1 and CDR2 from the germline V gene are SGHDT and YYEEEE. Deletions cut 2 bases from V and 6 bases from J, with 11 bases between. The CDR3 protein is CASSFDLGDGYTF. For the CDR3, the DNA is TGTGCCAGCAGCTTCGACCTTGGGGATGGCTACACCTTC.

With regard to this clone: This likely stems from a read error, as it lies one base from a far larger clone. This specimen includes other DNA sequences encoding the same CDR3. The V and J genes are TRBV5-1 and TRBJ2-7, with 8 bases that match TRBD2. The J segment lost 4 bases and the V segment lost 5 bases, leaving 23 bases of the junction unmatched. The CDR3 loop spans 19 amino acids. The germline CDR1 and CDR2 sequences are SGHRS and YFSETQ. The CDR3 coding sequence is TGCGCCAGCAGTACGATGGGTGGACTAGCAGGCAGCAGCCGTTACGAGCAGTACTTC. This codes for CASSTMGGLAGSSRYEQYF.

The chain has TRBV4-1 and TRBJ1-1, with a tentative D call TRBD1 (5 bases). CDR1 and CDR2 from the germline V gene are MGHRA and YSYEKL. This CDR3 has 13 residues. V gave up 1 base and J gave up 4 bases, with 7 bases separating them. The CDR3 nucleotides are TGCGCCAGCAGCCAAGTGGGACCCACTGAAGCTTTCTTT. Translated, it gives CASSQVGPTEAFF.

In its sample, this clone was seen a few times. This chain connects TRBV5-6 to TRBJ2-5; 12 nucleotides match TRBD2. Trimming took 0 bases from V and 5 from J; bases not matched to a gene: 8. CDR3 length equals 17 residues. Germline CDR1 and CDR2: SGHDT and YYEEEE. CDR3 nucleotides: TGTGCCAGCAGCTTGGAGTCGACTAGCGGGAGTATGGAGACCCAGTACTTC. It translates to CASSLESTSGSMETQYF.